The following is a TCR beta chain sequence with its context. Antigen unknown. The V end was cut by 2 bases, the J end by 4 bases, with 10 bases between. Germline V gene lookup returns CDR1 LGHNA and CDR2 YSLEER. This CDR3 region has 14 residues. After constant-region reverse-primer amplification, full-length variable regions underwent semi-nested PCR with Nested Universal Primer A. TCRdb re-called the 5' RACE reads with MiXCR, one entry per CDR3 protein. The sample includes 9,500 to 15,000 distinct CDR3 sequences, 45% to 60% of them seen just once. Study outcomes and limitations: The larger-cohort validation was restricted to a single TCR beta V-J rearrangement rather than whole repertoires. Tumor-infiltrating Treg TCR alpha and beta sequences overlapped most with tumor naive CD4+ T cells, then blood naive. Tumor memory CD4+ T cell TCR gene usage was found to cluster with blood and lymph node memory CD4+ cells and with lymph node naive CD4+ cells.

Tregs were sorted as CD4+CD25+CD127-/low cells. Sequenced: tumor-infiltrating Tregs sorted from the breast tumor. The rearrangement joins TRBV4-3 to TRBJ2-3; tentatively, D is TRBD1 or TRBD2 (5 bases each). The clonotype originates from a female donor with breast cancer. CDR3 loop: CASSQSGLADTQYF. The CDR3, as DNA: TGCGCCAGCAGCCAATCGGGGCTGGCAGATACGCAGTATTTT.